These T cell receptor beta chains were read from a single sample in a study of blood T cells in healthy people across ages. MiXCR, applied by TCRdb to the 5' RACE reads, yields one record per CDR3 protein. This table has about 1.7 million distinct CDR3 sequences, roughly 30% appearing once. The sample consisted of blood. The source is a woman aged 25 to 39 in good health. The CDR3 runs from the conserved cysteine through the conserved F or W. A D gene is named only where the DNA matches it firmly. Size is omitted from some rows. Given values are once, few, many or a class for expanded clones.

>TRBJ1-2|TRBV29-1|few|-
TGCAGCGCCAGGGAGCCGACCTATGGCTACACCTTC
CSAREPTYGYTF
>TRBJ2-1|TRBV10-2|few|TRBD1
TGCGCCAGCAGATCCGGGACAGGCGTCATATATGAGCAGTTCTTC
CASRSGTGVIYEQFF
>TRBJ1-2|TRBV30|few|-
TGTGCCTGGAGCCTGAACCCAACGCGGTATGGCTACACCTTC
CAWSLNPTRYGYTF
>TRBJ1-5|TRBV29-1|few|-
TGCAGCGGGGGGACACCCTGGTCGGATAATGAGCCCCAGCATTTT
CSGGTPWSDNEPQHF
>TRBJ2-1|TRBV20-1|-|-
TGCAGTGCCCATTACAGGGAGGGGAGACACAATGAGCAGTTCTTC
CSAHYREGRHNEQFF
>TRBJ1-4|TRBV7-9|-|-
TGTGCCAGCAGCAGGGGGGGCATCGGAGAAAAACTGTTTTTT
CASSRGGIGEKLFF
>TRBJ2-1|TRBV27|many|-
TGTGCCGCAGCCGTTAGGCCTTACAATGAGCAGTTCTTC
CAAAVRPYNEQFF
>TRBJ1-1|TRBV6-5|few|-
TGTGCCAGCAGTTACGCGAGGGACTCTGAAGCTTTCTTT
CASSYARDSEAFF
>TRBJ1-2|TRBV7-9|-|-
TGTGCCAGCAGCCCCTTGAGGGTGGATGGCTACACCTTC
CASSPLRVDGYTF
>TRBJ2-5|TRBV6-5|few|-
TGTGCCAGCAGCTACCCGGACAGCCAAGAGACCCAGTACTTC
CASSYPDSQETQYF
>TRBJ1-5|TRBV27|few|-
TGTGCCAGCAGTTTATTTCATCCCAGGACAGCAAACCAGCCCCAGCATTTT
CASSLFHPRTANQPQHF
>TRBJ2-1|TRBV3-1|-|TRBD2
TGTGCCAGCAGCCAAGGAAGGACTAGCGGGGGGGCCTACAATGAGCAGTTCTTC
CASSQGRTSGGAYNEQFF
>TRBJ2-1|TRBV5-1|many|TRBD1
TGCGCCAGCAGCTCCGGACAGGTCTCCTACAATGAGCAGTTCTTC
CASSSGQVSYNEQFF
>TRBJ2-7|TRBV3-1|-|TRBD2
TGTGCCAGCAGCCCGGCGGGAGCCTCCGACGAGCAGTACTTC
CASSPAGASDEQYF
>TRBJ2-1|TRBV3-1|few|TRBD2
TGTGCCAGCAGGTCCCGGGGAGGGTCTCACAATGAGCAGTTCTTC
CASRSRGGSHNEQFF
>TRBJ2-3|TRBV5-1|-|TRBD2
TGCGCCAGCAGACCTACTAGCGGGGGGGAAGATACGCAGTATTTT
CASRPTSGGEDTQYF
>TRBJ2-2|TRBV29-1|few|TRBD2
TGCAGCGTTCGACTAGCGGACCTAATGGGCACCGGGGAGCTGTTTTTT
CSVRLADLMGTGELFF
>TRBJ1-2|TRBV15|many|-
TGTGCCACCAGCAGGGGTTGGACGCAGTCTAACTATGGCTACACCTTC
CATSRGWTQSNYGYTF
>TRBJ1-1|TRBV5-1|-|-
TGCGCCAGCAGATCCGATGGGGGGAATTCTGAAGCTTTCTTT
CASRSDGGNSEAFF
>TRBJ1-1|TRBV12-3/TRBV12-4|-|-
TGTGCCAGCAGTTCCCGCCCTAGACAGGTCAGCAACACTGAAGCTTTCTTT
CASSSRPRQVSNTEAFF
>TRBJ2-6|TRBV29-1|-|-
TGCAGCGCCCTAGGGCACGCTGGGGCCAACGTCCTGACTTTC
CSALGHAGANVLTF
>TRBJ2-3|TRBV7-2|few|-
TGTGCCAGCAGCCCGCAGGGACGGGGAGATACGCAGTATTTT
CASSPQGRGDTQYF
>TRBJ2-7|TRBV5-1|-|-
TGCGCCAGCAGCCGGGCACAAGGGGGGGACGAGCAGTACTTC
CASSRAQGGDEQYF
>TRBJ2-1|TRBV20-1|few|-
TGCAGTGCTAGAGATCTCCTTTCGAGAAGCTCCTACAATGAGCAGTTCTTC
CSARDLLSRSSYNEQFF
>TRBJ2-7|TRBV29-1|many|-
TGCAGCGTCCTACCGGGGGGCAGGGTGACCTACGAGCAGTACTTC
CSVLPGGRVTYEQYF
>TRBJ2-5|TRBV4-1|many|-
TGCGCCAGCAGCCACGTGCGGGAAGAGACCCAGTACTTC
CASSHVREETQYF
>TRBJ1-6|TRBV18|few|TRBD1
TGTGCCAGCTCACCACGCGGACAGGCGGGTTCACCCCTCCACTTT
CASSPRGQAGSPLHF
>TRBJ1-6|TRBV6-5|few|-
TGTGCCAGCAGTTACTCGAAGAGCTCCTATAATTCACCCCTCCACTTT
CASSYSKSSYNSPLHF
>TRBJ2-7|TRBV6-2/TRBV6-3|few|TRBD1
TGTGCCAGCAGTTCGGGACAGACTATGGGCGAGCAGTACTTC
CASSSGQTMGEQYF
>TRBJ2-1|TRBV24-1|few|TRBD2
TGTGCCACCAGTGGGCCGGGACTAGTATCGGGTGAGCAGTTCTTC
CATSGPGLVSGEQFF
>TRBJ2-7|TRBV28|many|TRBD2
TGTGCCAGCAGTTTGTCTAGCGGGGATTACGAGCAGTACTTC
CASSLSSGDYEQYF
>TRBJ2-5|TRBV3-1|once|-
TGTACCAGCAGCCCCAGTTCAGGGTACCCCGAGACCCAGTACTTC
CTSSPSSGYPETQYF
>TRBJ1-2|TRBV20-1|many|-
TGCAGTGCTAGAGGCGCGGGGGCCAAAGGCTACACCTTC
CSARGAGAKGYTF
>TRBJ1-2|TRBV20-1|-|-
TGCAGTGCTTTGGCCCCGGGGAGGAACTATGGCTACACCTTC
CSALAPGRNYGYTF
>TRBJ2-5|TRBV20-1|many|-
TGCAGTGCTAGTAGTAGGGGGAGAGAGACCCAGTACTTC
CSASSRGRETQYF
>TRBJ2-3|TRBV9|once|TRBD2
TGTGCCAGCAGCCCTACTAGCGGGGGGGCCCAAGATACGCAGTATTTT
CASSPTSGGAQDTQYF
>TRBJ2-1|TRBV28|few|TRBD2
TGTGCCAGCACCACCGTCCCAGGGAGGGAAAATGAGCAGTTCTTC
CASTTVPGRENEQFF
>TRBJ2-2|TRBV12-3/TRBV12-4|-|-
TGTGCCAGCAGATCCACAGGGGAGGTCGGGGAGCTGTTTTTT
CASRSTGEVGELFF
>TRBJ2-1|TRBV7-9|-|-
TGTGCCAGCAGCCCCCTCGTGTTAGGCATAAATGAGCAGTTCTTC
CASSPLVLGINEQFF
>TRBJ2-7|TRBV6-2/TRBV6-3|many|-
TGTGCCAGCAGTTACTCGATGGGGGCAGCTTCGTCCTACGAGCAGTACTTC
CASSYSMGAASSYEQYF
>TRBJ2-7|TRBV5-6|many|-
TGTGCCAGCAGCTTGTTGGGGGAGGTCGGCCGCAGGAGAAACGAGCAGTACTTC
CASSLLGEVGRRRNEQYF
>TRBJ1-1|TRBV28|-|-
TGTGCCAGCAGTCCCATCAACCGGGACTCCCGATCGGGGTGGACTGAAGCTTTCTTT
CASSPINRDSRSGWTEAFF
>TRBJ1-2|TRBV20-1|few|-
TGCAGTGCTAGGACCGGAGAGTATGGCTACACCTTC
CSARTGEYGYTF
>TRBJ2-7|TRBV6-5|many|-
TGTGCCAGCAGTACCCGGTACCCCTACTACGAGCAGTACTTC
CASSTRYPYYEQYF
>TRBJ2-1|TRBV7-2|few|TRBD2
TGTGCCAGCAGCTGGCTAGCGGGAGTTGTTGGCAATGAGCAGTTCTTC
CASSWLAGVVGNEQFF
>TRBJ2-1|TRBV12-5|-|-
TGTGCTAGTGGTCTCGACCGGACCCACAATGAGCAGTTCTTC
CASGLDRTHNEQFF
>TRBJ1-4|TRBV7-2|few|-
TGTGCCAGCAGCCCGTGGACGGGGGTTCGGGAAAAACTGTTTTTT
CASSPWTGVREKLFF
>TRBJ2-4|TRBV7-9|few|TRBD1
TGTGCCAGCAGCCCTCGCGGGACAGGGACAGACATTCAGTACTTC
CASSPRGTGTDIQYF
>TRBJ2-1|TRBV12-3/TRBV12-4|many|TRBD2
TGTGCCAGCAGCCGTACTAGCGGTCAACTGGGGAATGAGCAGTTCTTC
CASSRTSGQLGNEQFF
>TRBJ1-1|TRBV4-1|few|-
TGCGCCAGCAGCCCTGGGGCGTCAAACACTGAAGCTTTCTTT
CASSPGASNTEAFF
>TRBJ2-5|TRBV2|-|TRBD2
TGTGCCAGCAGGAGGACTAGTCCGGAGACCCAGTACTTC
CASRRTSPETQYF